This T cell receptor (beta chain) was identified during a study of blood T cells in healthy people across ages. Sample-barcoded 5' priming and a J-beta primer mix drove a second PCR of 7 to 11 cycles. TCRdb redid the calling of the 5' RACE reads with MiXCR, one entry per CDR3 protein. Of 1.5 million to 2 million distinct CDR3 sequences listed, 40% to 55% are singletons. This CDR3 contains 12 residues. The germline gives CDR1 DFQATT, CDR2 SNEGSKA (reference sequence). The ends were cut back, 3 bases at V and 4 bases at J, with 8 bases in the middle. The sequenced sample consisted of blood. The chain carries TRBV20-1 and TRBJ2-3, with unresolved D. The source of this sequence is a woman in her 40s in good health. CDR3 protein: CSASSDADTQYF. The CDR3 bases are TGCAGTGCTAGTTCTGACGCAGATACGCAGTATTTT.